This record looks at one T cell receptor beta chain sequence and its context. The antigen is not known. The record originates from a study of early T cells in non-severe SARS-CoV-2 infection. For the study at large: Bulk RNA isolated from unsorted whole blood underwent sequencing; chains were not paired. Points from the study as a whole: A preference for anti-spike CD8 responses marked VDJdb matching, which missed private and CD4 specificities.

Unique molecular identifiers were added to individual cDNA molecules. From the 5' RACE reads, TCRdb called clonotypes with MiXCR, one entry per CDR3 protein. The table lists about 38,000 distinct CDR3 sequences, 4.6% of them singletons. CDR3 size: 18 residues. Trimming shortened V by 0 bases and J by 4 bases, and 16 bases separated the two germline ends. Germline V gives CDR1 MGHRA, CDR2 YSYEKL. The origin of this receptor is an adult who was a healthcare worker with PCR-confirmed SARS-CoV-2 infection or an uninfected control (not recorded which). This chain joins TRBV4-1 and TRBJ2-6; D remains ambiguous. The sample was whole blood. The chain's CDR3 is CASSQEVRNSAGANVLTF. In nucleotides, the CDR3 is TGCGCCAGCAGCCAAGAAGTCAGAAACTCAGCCGGGGCCAACGTCCTGACTTTC.